This T cell receptor beta chain emerged from a study of a mutant IDH1 vaccine in newly diagnosed glioma. Indicated time point: baseline, week 1 (first vaccination visit). Indicated treatment: pre-vaccination baseline after standard-of-care therapy. Method: immunoSEQ multiplex PCR; TCRdb's copy keeps in-frame clones and lacks some. This sample has about 51,000 clones, with 70% to 80% found just once. The germline V gene encodes CDR1 SGHRS and CDR2 YFSETQ. The CDR3 sequence is 14 residues long. Trimming stripped 1 base from V and 5 bases from J, with 13 bases between. This chain uses TRBV5-1 with TRBJ2-7, with D possibly TRBD2 on 7 matching bases. The sequences come from PBMCs, collected from a glioma patient treated with radiotherapy, temozolomide or both. This receptor was taken from a woman aged 40 to 50 with glioma. The CDR3 region has the DNA TGCGCCAGCAGCTTGTTCGGGGGGCTCGACGAGCAGTACTTC. It specifies CASSLFGGLDEQYF.